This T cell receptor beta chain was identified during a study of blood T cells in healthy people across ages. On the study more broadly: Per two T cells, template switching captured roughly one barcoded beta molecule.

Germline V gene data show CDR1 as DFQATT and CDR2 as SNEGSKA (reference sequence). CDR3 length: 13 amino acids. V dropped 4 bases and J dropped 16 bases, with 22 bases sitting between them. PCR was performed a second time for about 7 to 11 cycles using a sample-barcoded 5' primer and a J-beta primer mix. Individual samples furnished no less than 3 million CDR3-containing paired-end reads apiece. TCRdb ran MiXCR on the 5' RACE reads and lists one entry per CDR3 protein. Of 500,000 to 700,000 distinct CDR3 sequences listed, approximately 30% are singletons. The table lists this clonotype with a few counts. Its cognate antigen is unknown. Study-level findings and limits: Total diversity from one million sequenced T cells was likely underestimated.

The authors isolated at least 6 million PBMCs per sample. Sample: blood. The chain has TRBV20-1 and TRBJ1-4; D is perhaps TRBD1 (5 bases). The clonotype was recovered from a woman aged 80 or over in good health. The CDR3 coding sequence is TGCAGTGCTAAAGCTTGGACGGGGCGGACCGCGTTTTTT. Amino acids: CSAKAWTGRTAFF.